This T cell receptor beta chain came from a study of human T cells and chemical hapten exposure (dated by TCRdb to about 2021). About the investigation overall: For sensitization, 2% DPC in acetone was applied to a roughly 2 cm by roughly 2 cm area of upper inner arm skin. Nearly 30 alopecia patients provided blood for TCR sequencing at one to four time points (pre-sensitization, 2, 6 and 24 weeks). Libraries were combined into a pool for sequencing, and differences in TCR yield between samples came mainly from small differences in library volumes within the pool. Patient blood was sampled pre-sensitization (week 0) and at 2, 6 and about 24 weeks after DPC sensitization. The patient cohort, mostly female, included alopecia areata with under or over 50% scalp involvement, alopecia totalis and alopecia universalis. Weekly therapeutic DPC doses were additionally applied to the scalp of patients throughout the roughly 24-week study period. Patch tests used Finn chambers with 0.01% DPC on the upper back, scored after 6 days by International Contact Dermatitis Research Group standards. Peripheral blood TCR repertoire changes were tracked in vivo in alopecia patients during primary and secondary sensitization to the hapten diphenylcyclopropenone (DPC).

The time point tag for this specimen amounts to: pre-sensitization, week 0. Explained via the paper, the treatment or condition label denotes: therapeutic diphenylcyclopropenone sensitization with weekly scalp DPC. At every patch-test visit, the blood draw took place before the patch test was put on. To be eligible, patients had to be aged 18 to 70, diagnosed with alopecia and judged suitable for DPC therapy, while pregnant patients were excluded. Total RNA was extracted from unfractionated whole blood that had been collected in Tempus Blood RNA tubes. This clonotype was counted between two and nine times. Its target antigen remains unknown. Base qualities are not at hand, and no much larger clone is one base apart. CDR1 and CDR2 (SNHLY, FYNNEI) derive from the germline V gene. The CDR3 runs 16 amino acids, cysteine and phenylalanine included. This entry keeps only the CDR3 DNA: 48 bases, framed from base 1. V lost 1 base and J lost 0 bases, and the count of bases not matched to a germline gene is 6.

The method was RACE. Instrument on record: NextSeq 500. During library preparation, unique molecular identifiers were attached to individual cDNA molecules so that TCRs could be counted in a quantitative, reproducible way. From each blood RNA sample, both TCR alpha and TCR beta chains were sequenced. Per the source publication's procedure: Samples had a median of approximately 93,000 TCRs, with a range from about 23,224 to 690,600. V, J and CDR3 annotation of the TCR reads was carried out using the Decombinator software suite. To make PS versus PT1 abundance plots, every sample was subsampled to the same number of TCRs (28,000). TCRs were defined as expanded if absent before sensitization and observed at least eight times at the 2-week time point. TCRdb handled the public reads itself, with Q25 trimming in fastp and clone calling in MiXCR, and kept productive beta chains. Rows matching on CDR3 protein sequence are summarized as one entry with the most common DNA and genes. None of the V and J calls come from the authors' own analysis; TCRdb made them. Across this sample there are approximately 260,000 distinct CDR3 sequences, with over 8% seen only once. The top ten constitute under 2.5% of the sample.

Broader findings and caveats from the paper: DPC sensitization did not change the number of TCRs with a frequency above 1 in 1000, and there was no evidence of changes in global repertoire structure. Significantly more large CDR3 similarity clusters were formed by expanded TCRs than by pre-sensitization or healthy control sets, consistent with antigen-driven responses. Patch test score correlated positively with the number of PT1 expanded TCRs, reaching significance at thresholds 8, 16 and 32 but not at 4. Repeated subsampling changed both the strength of the expansion versus patch-test correlation and the threshold at which that correlation became significant. Because all patients had alopecia, a presumed autoimmune disease, the immune response of the patients might differ from that of healthy individuals.

The origin of this receptor is a middle-aged woman with alopecia areata. Some clones in this sample may be carry-over from other donors' samples. This chain is built from TRBV2 and TRBJ2-7; 7 bases in the middle match TRBD2. The sequenced sample was whole blood, obtained in connection with sensitization to the hapten diphenylcyclopropenone (DPC). Read as DNA, the sequence is TGTGCCAGCAGTGAAGGGATAGCGGGCAGCTCCTACGAGCAGTACTTC. Its translation is CASSEGIAGSSYEQYF.